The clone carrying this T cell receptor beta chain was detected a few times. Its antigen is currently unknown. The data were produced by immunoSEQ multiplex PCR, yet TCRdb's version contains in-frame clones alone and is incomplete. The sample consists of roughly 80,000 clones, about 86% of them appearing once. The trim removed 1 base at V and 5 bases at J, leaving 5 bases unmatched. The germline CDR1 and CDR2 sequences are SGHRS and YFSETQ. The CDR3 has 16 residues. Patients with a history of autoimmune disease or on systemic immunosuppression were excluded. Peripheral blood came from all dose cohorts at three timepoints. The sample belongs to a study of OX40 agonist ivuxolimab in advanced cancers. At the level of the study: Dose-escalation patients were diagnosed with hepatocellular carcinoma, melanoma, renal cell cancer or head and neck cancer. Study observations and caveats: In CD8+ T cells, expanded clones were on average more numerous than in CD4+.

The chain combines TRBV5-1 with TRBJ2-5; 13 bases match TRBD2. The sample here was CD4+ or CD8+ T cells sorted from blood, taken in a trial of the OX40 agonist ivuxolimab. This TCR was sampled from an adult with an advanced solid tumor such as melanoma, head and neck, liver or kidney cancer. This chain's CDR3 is CASSLRGLAGMETQYF. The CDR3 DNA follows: TGCGCCAGCAGCTTGAGGGGACTAGCGGGGATGGAGACCCAGTACTTC.